This T cell receptor beta chain was observed in a study of cytomegalovirus exposure and HLA in healthy donors. In the study overall: One earlier analysis, a look at roughly 170 million T cells, found roughly 120 million unique TCR beta sequences.

The PCR contained 60 Vbeta and 13 Jbeta primers. The repertoire was sequenced with immunoSEQ multiplex PCR; TCRdb's copy has only in-frame clones and lacks some. The top ten hold roughly 2.5% of the sample, which has about 110,000 clones, 82% seen once. The CDR3 has 16 residues. Trimming cost V 4 bases and J 0 bases, with 16 bases left between them. The germline gives CDR1 MNHNY, CDR2 SVGAGI (reference sequence). Sequencing used PBMCs. This receptor was obtained from a man aged 25 to 40 in good health and CMV-seropositive. This chain connects TRBV6-6 to TRBJ2-7; D might be TRBD1 (5 bases). The CDR3 DNA reads TGTGCCAGCAGTTCTAATATTGGACACCGCTCCTACGAGCAGTACTTC. Translation gives CASSSNIGHRSYEQYF.